Listed below are T cell receptor beta chains from one sample, sequenced in a study of human T cells and chemical hapten exposure. MiXCR was run by TCRdb on the RACE reads, yielding one entry per CDR3 protein. The data contain 300,000 to 400,000 distinct CDR3 sequences, approximately 5% of them singletons. Sample: whole blood, taken in connection with sensitization to the hapten diphenylcyclopropenone (DPC). The receptors were sampled from a woman aged 45-60 years with alopecia areata. Some clones in this sample may be carry-over from other donors' samples. Both conserved end residues are part of each CDR3. The D gene is left open where the match is weak. Rows may omit the clone size; those that give it use once, few, many or a size class.

TRBV6-6	NA	TRBJ2-2	16	TRBD1	TGTGCCAGCAGTTACTCGAAGGGGGCGTCCACCGGGGAGCTGTTTTTT	CASSYSKGASTGELFF
TRBV28	many	TRBJ1-1	14	TRBD1	TGTGCCAGCACCCTAACAGGGGAATACACTGAAGCTTTCTTT	CASTLTGEYTEAFF
TRBV29-1	many	TRBJ2-1	12	NA	TGCAGCGTTGGACGGGTATACAATGAGCAGTTCTTC	CSVGRVYNEQFF
TRBV12-3/TRBV12-4	many	TRBJ1-5	13	NA	TGTGCCAGCAGTTTAACAGAAAATCAGCCCCAGCATTTT	CASSLTENQPQHF
TRBV20-1	many	TRBJ1-5	16	TRBD1	TGCAGTGCTAGAGAGATTGGGACAGGGGGTTTTCAGCCCCAGCATTTT	CSAREIGTGGFQPQHF
TRBV12-3/TRBV12-4	many	TRBJ1-1	11	NA	TGTGCCAGCAGTTCGCTGAAGGAAGCTTTCTTT	CASSSLKEAFF
TRBV7-2	NA	TRBJ2-7	16	TRBD2	TGTGCCAGCAGCTTTGGGACTAGCGGGATCCCCTACGAGCAGTACTTC	CASSFGTSGIPYEQYF
TRBV29-1	many	TRBJ2-1	15	TRBD2	TGCAGCGTTGTAACTAGCGGGGGGAACGACAATGAGCAGTTCTTC	CSVVTSGGNDNEQFF
TRBV12-3/TRBV12-4	few	TRBJ2-1	15	TRBD1	TGTGCCAGCAGTCCAGGGACAGATGGAAGCAATGAGCAGTTCTTC	CASSPGTDGSNEQFF
TRBV10-3	NA	TRBJ1-1	14	NA	TGTGCCATCAGTGAGTCGCGGAGTAACACTGAAGCTTTCTTT	CAISESRSNTEAFF
TRBV20-1	many	TRBJ2-1	14	TRBD2	TGCAGTGCTAGCGGGAGGGGCTCCTACAATGAGCAGTTCTTC	CSASGRGSYNEQFF
TRBV10-2	few	TRBJ1-2	14	NA	TGCGCCAGCAGTGAGATGAGAGGGTCCTATGGCTACACCTTC	CASSEMRGSYGYTF
TRBV7-2	many	TRBJ2-5	16	NA	TGTGCCAGCAGCTTAAATGTGGGGACACTCCCGGGGACCCAGTACTTC	CASSLNVGTLPGTQYF
TRBV20-1	few	TRBJ2-3	14	NA	TGCAGTGCTAGAGATGAGGGTAGCACAGATACGCAGTATTTT	CSARDEGSTDTQYF
TRBV28	NA	TRBJ2-5	15	TRBD1	TGTGCCAGCAGTTTTTTGGGACAGGAAAAAGATACCCAGTACTTC	CASSFLGQEKDTQYF
TRBV5-4	many	TRBJ2-7	14	TRBD1	TGTGCCAGCAGCCCGGACAGGCGGACTTACGAGCAGTACTTC	CASSPDRRTYEQYF
TRBV7-2	few	TRBJ2-5	13	TRBD2	TGTGCCAGCTCGAGGGAGGGGAGGGGGACCCAGTACTTC	CASSREGRGTQYF
TRBV6-6	many	TRBJ2-7	13	NA	TGTGCCAGCAGTCCTCAGGGTACGGTCGAGCAGTACTTC	CASSPQGTVEQYF
TRBV28	many	TRBJ2-7	15	NA	TGTGCCAGCAGTTGGCGGGGGCCCGGGGCCTACGAGCAGTACTTC	CASSWRGPGAYEQYF
TRBV9	NA	TRBJ2-7	13	TRBD2	TGTGCCAGCAGCTCAGGACTAGCGACGGAGCAGTACTTC	CASSSGLATEQYF
TRBV20-1	many	TRBJ1-1	13	NA	TGCAGTGCTAAGGTTATACTGAACACTGAAGCTTTCTTT	CSAKVILNTEAFF
TRBV6-1	NA	TRBJ2-7	11	NA	TGTGCCAGCTACAGGGACCACGAGCAGTACTTC	CASYRDHEQYF
TRBV6-6	many	TRBJ1-4	15	NA	TGTGCCAGCAGCTCCTACAGAAGGACTAATGAAAAACTGTTTTTT	CASSSYRRTNEKLFF
TRBV7-2	many	TRBJ1-6	14	NA	TGTGCCAGCAGCTTATCGGGGCGGGGTTCACCCCTCCACTTT	CASSLSGRGSPLHF
TRBV5-1	few	TRBJ1-1	11	NA	TGCGCCAGCAGCTTGGATGGGGAGGCTTTCTTT	CASSLDGEAFF